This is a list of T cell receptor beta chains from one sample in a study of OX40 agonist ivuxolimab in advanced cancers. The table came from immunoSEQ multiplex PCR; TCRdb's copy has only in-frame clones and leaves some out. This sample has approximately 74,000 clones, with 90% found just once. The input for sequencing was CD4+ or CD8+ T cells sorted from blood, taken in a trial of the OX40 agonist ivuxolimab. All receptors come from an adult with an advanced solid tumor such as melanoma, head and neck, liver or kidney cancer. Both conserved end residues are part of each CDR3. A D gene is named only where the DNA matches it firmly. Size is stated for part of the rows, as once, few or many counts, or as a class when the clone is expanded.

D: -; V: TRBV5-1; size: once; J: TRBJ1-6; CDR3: CASSLTGYGSPLHF; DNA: TGCGCCAGCAGCTTGACAGGGTACGGATCACCCCTCCACTTT
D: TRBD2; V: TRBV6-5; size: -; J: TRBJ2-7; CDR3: CASSRAGLAGDEQYF; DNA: TGTGCCAGCAGCCGGGCAGGACTAGCGGGTGACGAGCAGTACTTC
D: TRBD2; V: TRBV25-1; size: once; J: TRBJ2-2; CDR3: CASSEGRERVTGELFF; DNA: TGTGCCAGCAGTGAAGGGCGGGAGAGGGTAACCGGGGAGCTGTTTTTT
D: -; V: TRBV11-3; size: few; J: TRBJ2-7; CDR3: CASSLVESTGEQYF; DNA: TGTGCCAGCAGCTTAGTCGAGTCGACGGGGGAGCAGTACTTC
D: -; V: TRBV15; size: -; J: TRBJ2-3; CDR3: CATSRDPRWADTQYF; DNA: TGTGCCACCAGCAGAGATCCCCGGTGGGCAGATACGCAGTATTTT
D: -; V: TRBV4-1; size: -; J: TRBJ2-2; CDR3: CASSQYGGSGYPATGELFF; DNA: TGCGCCAGCAGCCAATACGGGGGTAGCGGCTATCCGGCCACCGGGGAGCTGTTTTTT
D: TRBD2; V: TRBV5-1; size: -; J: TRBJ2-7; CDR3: CASSSDSGTLKDEQYF; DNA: TGCGCCAGCAGCTCCGATAGCGGGACGCTTAAAGACGAGCAGTACTTC
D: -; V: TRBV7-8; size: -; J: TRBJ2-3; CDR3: CASSLVLAATDTQYF; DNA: TGTGCCAGCAGCTTAGTTTTAGCGGCAACAGATACGCAGTATTTT
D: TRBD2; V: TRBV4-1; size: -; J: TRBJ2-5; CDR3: CASSQRGAGGGGQETQYF; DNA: TGCGCCAGCAGCCAACGCGGCGCCGGGGGGGGAGGCCAAGAGACCCAGTACTTC
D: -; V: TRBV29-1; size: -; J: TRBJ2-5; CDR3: CSAAVSAGVETQYF; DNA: TGCAGCGCCGCGGTCTCCGCTGGAGTTGAGACCCAGTACTTC
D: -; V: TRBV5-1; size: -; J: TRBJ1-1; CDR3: CASSPGSQLNTEAFF; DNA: TGCGCCAGCAGCCCCGGATCGCAGCTGAACACTGAAGCTTTCTTT
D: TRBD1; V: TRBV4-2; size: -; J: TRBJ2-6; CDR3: CASSQAGTGVAGANVLTF; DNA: TGTGCCAGCAGCCAAGCCGGGACAGGGGTTGCCGGGGCCAACGTCCTGACTTTC
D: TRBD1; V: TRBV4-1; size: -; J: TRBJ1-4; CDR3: CASSQGQSNEKLFF; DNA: TGCGCCAGCAGCCAGGGACAGTCTAATGAAAAACTGTTTTTT
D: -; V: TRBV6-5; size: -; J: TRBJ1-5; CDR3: CASRRQALGNQPQHF; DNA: TGTGCCAGCAGACGACAGGCCCTAGGCAATCAGCCCCAGCATTTT
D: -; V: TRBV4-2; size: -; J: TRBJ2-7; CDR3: CASSPWSSQPYEQYF; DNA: TGTGCCAGCAGCCCTTGGTCATCCCAACCCTACGAGCAGTACTTC
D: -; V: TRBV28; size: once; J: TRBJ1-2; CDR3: CATGEGRINYGYTF; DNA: TGTGCCACAGGCGAAGGGCGGATTAACTATGGCTACACCTTC
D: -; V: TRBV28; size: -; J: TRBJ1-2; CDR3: CASSLTDYGYTF; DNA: TGTGCCAGCAGTCTGACAGACTATGGCTACACCTTC
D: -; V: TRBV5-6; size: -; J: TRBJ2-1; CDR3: CASSPAVSYRSYNEQFF; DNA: TGTGCCAGCAGCCCCGCGGTGTCCTACCGCTCCTACAATGAGCAGTTCTTC
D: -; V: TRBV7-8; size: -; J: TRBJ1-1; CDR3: CASSLVLGAGGAFF; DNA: TGTGCCAGCAGCTTAGTACTGGGGGCAGGAGGAGCTTTCTTT
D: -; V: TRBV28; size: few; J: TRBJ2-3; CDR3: CASSSRVALTDTQYF; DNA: TGTGCCAGCAGTTCCAGGGTGGCACTCACAGATACGCAGTATTTT
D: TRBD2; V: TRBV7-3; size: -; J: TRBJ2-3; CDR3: CASSILAGDTDTQYF; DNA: TGTGCCAGCAGCATTCTAGCGGGAGACACAGATACGCAGTATTTT
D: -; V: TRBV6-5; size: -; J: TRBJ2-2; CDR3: CVSSYLDWRLHRGAVF; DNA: TGTGTCAGCAGTTACTTAGATTGGCGGCTACACCGGGGAGCTGTTTTT
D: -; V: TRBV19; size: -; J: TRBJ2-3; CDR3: CASSTRWATDTQYF; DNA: TGTGCCAGTAGTACGAGATGGGCAACAGATACGCAGTATTTT
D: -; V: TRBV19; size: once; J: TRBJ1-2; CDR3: CASSPAETRGYTF; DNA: TGTGCCAGTAGTCCTGCGGAAACGAGGGGCTACACCTTC
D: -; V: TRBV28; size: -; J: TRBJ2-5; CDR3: CASSSPLYVETQYF; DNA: TGTGCCAGCAGTTCCCCCCTATACGTAGAGACCCAGTACTTC
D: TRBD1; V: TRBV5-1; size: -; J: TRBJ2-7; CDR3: CASSSIQGQAHEQYF; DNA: TGCGCCAGCAGCTCGATACAGGGACAGGCCCACGAGCAGTACTTC
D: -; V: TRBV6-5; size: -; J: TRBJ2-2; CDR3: CASRTGGTGELFF; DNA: TGTGCCAGCAGGACCGGTGGCACCGGGGAGCTGTTTTTT
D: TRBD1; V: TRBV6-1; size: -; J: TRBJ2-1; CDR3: CASSELGGDNNEQFF; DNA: TGTGCCAGCAGTGAATTAGGGGGCGATAACAATGAGCAGTTCTTC
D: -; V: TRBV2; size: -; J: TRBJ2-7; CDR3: CASSIVYEQYF; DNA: TGTGCCAGCAGTATCGTCTACGAGCAGTACTTC
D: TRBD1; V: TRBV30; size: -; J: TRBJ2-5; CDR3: CAWSKGQGRETQYF; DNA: TGTGCCTGGAGTAAAGGACAGGGGAGGGAGACCCAGTACTTC
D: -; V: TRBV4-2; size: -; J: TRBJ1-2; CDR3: CASSQGSGAASSSYTF; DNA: TGTGCCAGCAGCCAAGGGTCAGGGGCCGCTAGTAGTAGCTACACCTTC
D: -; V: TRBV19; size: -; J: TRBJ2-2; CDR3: CASSIGRAEAGELFF; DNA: TGTGCCAGTAGTATAGGGAGGGCGGAGGCCGGGGAGCTGTTTTTT
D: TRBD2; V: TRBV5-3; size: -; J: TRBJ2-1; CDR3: CARSKTSGRARYNEQFF; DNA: TGTGCCAGAAGCAAGACTAGCGGGAGGGCCAGATACAATGAGCAGTTCTTC
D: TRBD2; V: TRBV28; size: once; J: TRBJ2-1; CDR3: CASSKLAGHNEQFF; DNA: TGTGCCAGCAGTAAACTAGCGGGCCACAATGAGCAGTTCTTC
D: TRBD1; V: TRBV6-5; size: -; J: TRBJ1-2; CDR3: CASRKTGVNYGYTF; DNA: TGTGCCAGCAGAAAGACAGGGGTTAACTATGGCTACACCTTC
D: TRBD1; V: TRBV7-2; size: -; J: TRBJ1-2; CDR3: CASSLVQGANYGYTF; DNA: TGTGCCAGCAGCTTAGTACAGGGGGCTAACTATGGCTACACCTTC
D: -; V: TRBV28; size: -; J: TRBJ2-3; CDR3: CASSFSVDTDTQYF; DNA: TGTGCCAGCAGTTTTAGCGTGGACACAGATACGCAGTATTTT
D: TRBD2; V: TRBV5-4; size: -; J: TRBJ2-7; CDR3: CASSLGAGRVEQYF; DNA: TGTGCCAGCAGCTTGGGGGCGGGGAGGGTCGAGCAGTACTTC
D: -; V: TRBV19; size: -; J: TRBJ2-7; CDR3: CASSIGVRRSSYEQYF; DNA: TGTGCCAGTAGTATTGGGGTCCGCCGGAGCTCCTACGAGCAGTACTTC
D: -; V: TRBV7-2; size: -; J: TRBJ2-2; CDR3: CASSLVTGPGELFF; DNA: TGTGCCAGCAGCTTAGTAACAGGACCCGGGGAGCTGTTTTTT
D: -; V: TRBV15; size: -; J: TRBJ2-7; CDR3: CATSRDRASESYEQYF; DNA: TGTGCCACCAGCAGAGATAGGGCTAGCGAATCCTACGAGCAGTACTTC
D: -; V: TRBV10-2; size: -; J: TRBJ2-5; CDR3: CASTEQETQYF; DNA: TGCGCCAGCACCGAGCAAGAGACCCAGTACTTC
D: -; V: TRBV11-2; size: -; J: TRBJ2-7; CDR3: CASSFSSPAYEQYF; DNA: TGTGCCAGCAGCTTTTCGAGCCCAGCCTACGAGCAGTACTTC